Presented here are 28 T cell receptor beta chains from one specimen sequenced in a study of blood T cell repertoires in COVID-19 (dated by TCRdb to about 2020). The library was obtained by the immunoSEQ multiplex PCR assay. Here the immuneACCESS table is served through TCRdb, limited to in-frame sequences with V and J called. Missing clones are a known gap in these copies; in checked studies unresolved V genes cover under half, and the rest lacks a known reason. The sample table shows nearly 300,000 clones, and roughly 86% are seen once. Roughly 2.8% of the sample goes to the ten largest clones. The sample taken for sequencing was PBMCs or T cells enriched from blood (not recorded which). The receptors stem from a woman aged 45 to 65 who had been exposed to COVID-19.

The CDR3 DNA follows: TGTGCCATCAGTGAATCTCAGGAAGGCTATGGCTACACCTTC. Residues: CAISESQEGYGYTF. The V gene is TRBV10-3, the J gene TRBJ1-2, with D hard to call. The CDR3 has 14 amino acids. With 3 bases removed from V and 4 bases from J, the gap between germline ends came to 12 bases. Germline V gene lookup returns CDR1 ENHRY and CDR2 SYGVKD.

The CDR3 DNA is TGTGCCAGCAGCCCCAGACAGGGCGCTGAAGCTTTCTTT. Protein product: CASSPRQGAEAFF. The V call is TRBV6-5, the J call TRBJ1-1, with 7 bases aligning to TRBD1. Losses at the gene ends were 6 bases for V and 6 bases for J; bases not matched to a gene: 7. This CDR3 is 13 amino acids long. Germline V gene lookup returns CDR1 MNHEY and CDR2 SVGAGI.

The chain recombines TRBV6-5 with TRBJ1-5, with no clear D. The CDR3 has 14 amino acids. V lost 6 bases to trimming and J lost 0 bases, with 9 bases between them. Germline V lookup: CDR1 MNHEY, CDR2 SVGAGI. The CDR3 DNA reads TGTGCCAGCAGGGGAGGGAATAGCAATCAGCCCCAGCATTTT. Its translation is CASRGGNSNQPQHF.

V is TRBV5-1 and J is TRBJ2-3, with 7 bases aligning to TRBD2. The CDR3 consists of 16 residues. Germline V gene sequence: CDR1 SGHRS, CDR2 YFSETQ. V shed 0 bases and J 6 bases; nucleotides not matched to a gene: 10. CDR3 in amino acids: CASSLARGTAVDTQYF. CDR3 in DNA: TGCGCCAGCAGCTTGGCGCGGGGGACGGCCGTCGATACGCAGTATTTT.

The genes are TRBV6-5 and TRBJ1-4; no firm D call. Looked up from germline, CDR1 is MNHEY and CDR2 is SVGAGI. Deletions cut 7 bases from V and 0 bases from J, with 6 bases between. The CDR3 consists of 13 residues. In nucleotides, the CDR3 is TGTGCCAGCAAGACTGCAACTAATGAAAAACTGTTTTTT. It translates to CASKTATNEKLFF.

The chain carries TRBV5-8 and TRBJ2-2, with a weak D call TRBD2 (5 bases). The V and J ends lost 5 bases and 3 bases respectively, with 17 bases between them. Germline assignment: CDR1 SGHTS and CDR2 YDEGEE. There are 16 residues in the CDR3. In DNA form, the CDR3 reads TGTGCCAGCAGAACGGAGTCGGGAAAATACACCGGGGAGCTGTTTTTT. Translation: CASRTESGKYTGELFF.

The chain joins TRBV15 to TRBJ1-2, with 8 bases identical to TRBD1. The germline V gene has CDR1 LNHNV and CDR2 YYDKDF (reference sequence). This CDR3 is 14 amino acids long. The V and J ends lost 1 base and 7 bases, in that order; junction bases with no gene match: 5. The CDR3 DNA follows: TGTGCCACCAGCAGAGGCAGGGGGCTCGGTGGCTACACCTTC. Encoded protein: CATSRGRGLGGYTF.

The rearrangement uses TRBV5-4 and TRBJ1-6; 7 bases fit TRBD1. CDR3 length: 14 residues. Per the germline V gene, CDR1 is SGHNT and CDR2 is YYREEE (reference sequence). The trim removed 4 bases at V and 5 bases at J, leaving 3 bases unmatched. The CDR3 nucleotides read TGTGCCAGCAGCAAGACAGGGAATAATTCACCCCTCCACTTT. Translated: CASSKTGNNSPLHF.

J is TRBJ2-6 and V is TRBV11-3; 7 nucleotides match TRBD1. V was clipped by 1 base and J by 0 bases; unmatched bases: 3. The CDR3 loop spans 17 amino acids. Germline V gives CDR1 SGHNT, CDR2 YENEEA. CDR3 sequence (DNA): TGTGCCAGCAGCTTAGGTGGGACAGTCTCTGGGGCCAACGTCCTGACTTTC. Translation: CASSLGGTVSGANVLTF.

This clone was counted a few times. The chain combines TRBV4-1 with TRBJ2-7; TRBD2 matches 7 bases. J was trimmed by 5 bases and V by 5 bases; bases with no gene match: 12. The CDR3 sequence is 15 residues long. The germline CDR1 and CDR2 sequences are MGHRA and YSYEKL. This chain's CDR3 is CASSLRPREANEQYF. The CDR3 DNA is TGCGCCAGCAGCTTAAGACCCCGGGAGGCAAACGAGCAGTACTTC.

The V and J genes are TRBV12-2 and TRBJ2-3; the table's TRBD2 call for D was not verified on the DNA. TRBV12-2 is annotated as a pseudogene. This CDR3 region has 15 residues. DNA for the CDR3: TGTGCAAGTCGCTTATGGCGGGGGCGGGAAGATACGCAGTATTTT. This sequence encodes CASRLWRGREDTQYF.

This clone has only one observation. The V call is TRBV5-1, the J call TRBJ1-6; 7 bases agree with TRBD1. This CDR3 contains 16 residues. CDR1 and CDR2 (germline): SGHRS, YFSETQ. J gave up 7 bases and V 0 bases, and 7 bases lay outside the gene matches. As DNA, the CDR3 is TGCGCCAGCAGCTTGGAGCCAGACAGGGCCAATTCACCCCTCCACTTT. Protein product: CASSLEPDRANSPLHF.

The V and J genes are TRBV30 and TRBJ1-2; D is uncertain. In germline, CDR1 is GTSNPN, CDR2 SVGIG (reference sequence). This CDR3 region has 14 residues. The ends were cut back, 0 bases at V and 0 bases at J, with 8 bases in the middle. CDR3 DNA sequence: TGTGCCTGGAGTGTAATTAGCCCTAACTATGGCTACACCTTC. Amino acid sequence: CAWSVISPNYGYTF.

V is TRBV19 and J is TRBJ1-5, with D hard to call. CDR1 LNHDA and CDR2 SQIVND come from the germline V gene (reference sequence). V lost 3 bases and J lost 0, with 9 bases in between. This CDR3 has 15 residues. CDR3 DNA: TGTGCCAGTAGTATTAACAGTAATAGCAATCAGCCCCAGCATTTT. This gives the protein CASSINSNSNQPQHF.

V usage is TRBV11-2 and J usage is TRBJ1-1; D possibly corresponds to TRBD1 (5 bases). Trimming cost V 5 bases and J 4 bases, with 17 bases left between them. The CDR3 loop spans 15 amino acids. Germline values: CDR1 SGHAT, CDR2 FQNNGV. The CDR3: CASSPWRGVGTEAFF. CDR3 sequence (DNA): TGTGCCAGCAGCCCCTGGCGGGGCGTCGGCACTGAAGCTTTCTTT.

CDR3 nucleotide sequence: TGTGCCAGTAGTATCCTCGGACAGGGTAATGAAAAACTGTTTTTT. Translating gives CASSILGQGNEKLFF. The chain has TRBV19 and TRBJ1-4; 8 positions match TRBD1. Germline-derived CDR1 and CDR2 are LNHDA and SQIVND (reference sequence). This CDR3 has 15 amino acids. The V segment lost 3 bases and the J segment 4 bases; nucleotides outside the gene matches: 4.

The genes are TRBV11-2 and TRBJ1-5; the D gene is possibly TRBD1 (6 bases). Trimming left V 0 bases short and J 9 bases short, with 12 bases between. The V gene's germline CDR1 is SGHAT and CDR2 FQNNGV. This CDR3 has 14 amino acids. This CDR3 is CASSLDPGTTPQHF. In nucleotides, the CDR3 is TGTGCCAGCAGCTTAGATCCGGGGACAACGCCCCAGCATTTT. The variable domain in full, with the rest retrieved from reference TRBV11-2 and TRBJ1-5, is EAGVAQSPRYKIIEKRQSVAFWCNPISGHATLYWYQQILGQGPKLLIQFQNNGVVDDSQLPKDRFSAERLKGVDSTLKIQPAKLEDSAVYLCASSLDPGTTPQHFGDGTRLSIL.

The gene calls are TRBV27 and TRBJ2-3, with 8 bases fitting TRBD2. Germline V CDR1 and CDR2: MNHEY, SMNVEV (reference sequence). CDR3 length equals 16 residues. Germline trimming cut 6 bases from V and 2 bases from J; bases unmatched to any gene: 10. CDR3 protein: CASRARGGSITDTQYF. DNA of the CDR3: TGTGCCAGCAGGGCTCGCGGGGGGTCCATCACAGATACGCAGTATTTT.

The V gene is TRBV10-1, the J gene TRBJ2-7; 9 bases are shared with TRBD1. Trimming took 7 bases from V and 2 from J; bases not matched to a gene: 18. CDR1 WNHNN and CDR2 SYGVQD come from the germline V gene (reference sequence). The CDR3 is 18 amino acids. CDR3 region: CASTAETGGFYWAYEQYF. The CDR3 coding sequence is TGCGCCAGCACCGCCGAGACAGGGGGATTTTACTGGGCCTACGAGCAGTACTTC.

This clone was observed once. This rearrangement joins TRBV5-1 to TRBJ2-1; 10 nucleotides align to TRBD1. The V gene's germline CDR1 is SGHRS and CDR2 YFSETQ. The CDR3 extends over 16 amino acids. V was pared by 1 base and J by 8 bases, with 9 bases of the junction left unmatched. CDR3 protein: CASSLFSGTGVYEQFF. In DNA form, the CDR3 reads TGCGCCAGCAGCTTGTTTTCTGGGACAGGGGTTTATGAGCAGTTCTTC.

The chain joins TRBV6-5 to TRBJ1-1; perhaps TRBD1 as D (6 bases). This CDR3 spans 14 amino acids. Trimming removed 5 bases from V and 2 bases from J, with 12 bases in between. Germline loops: CDR1 MNHEY, CDR2 SVGAGI. The CDR3 protein is CASSREQGNTEAFF. CDR3 coding DNA: TGTGCCAGCAGTCGAGAACAGGGTAACACTGAAGCTTTCTTT.

This chain uses TRBV30 with TRBJ2-7; TRBD1 might be the D (6 bases). V lost 1 base, J lost 3 bases, and 16 bases lay in between. From germline, CDR1 is GTSNPN and CDR2 SVGIG (reference sequence). CDR3 length: 15 residues. Here the CDR3 DNA reads TGTGCCTGGAGTGGCGTTACAGGGTCCTTCTACGAGCAGTACTTC. Protein: CAWSGVTGSFYEQYF.

This clone has only one observation. The genes are TRBV5-1 and TRBJ2-7, with 9 nucleotides matching TRBD1. This CDR3 region has 14 residues. After removal of 2 bases from V and 2 bases from J, the junction contained 2 bases not matched to a gene. CDR1 SGHRS and CDR2 YFSETQ come from the germline V gene. CDR3 bases: TGCGCCAGCAGCTTTGGGACAGGGCCCTACGAGCAGTACTTC. This translates into CASSFGTGPYEQYF.

This chain uses TRBV5-1 with TRBJ2-1; 8 bases line up with TRBD1. CDR1 is SGHRS, CDR2 YFSETQ, per germline. The CDR3 covers 16 residues. Trimming took 0 bases from V and 8 from J; bases not matched to a gene: 10. The CDR3 region has the DNA TGCGCCAGCAGCTTGGAACTCGGACAGGGATGGGATGAGCAGTTCTTC. Residues: CASSLELGQGWDEQFF. Full variable domain (remainder filled in from reference TRBV5-1 and TRBJ2-1): KAGVTQTPRYLIKTRGQQVTLSCSPISGHRSVSWYQQTPGQGLQFLFEYFSETQRNKGNFPGRFSGRQFSNSRSEMNVSTLELGDSALYLCASSLELGQGWDEQFFGPGTRLTVL.

The genes are TRBV18 and TRBJ1-1; possibly TRBD1 for D (5 bases). Looked up from germline, CDR1 is KGHSH and CDR2 is LQKENI. This CDR3 comprises 17 residues. Trimming left V 0 bases short and J 2 bases short, with 16 bases between. The CDR3 DNA follows: TGTGCCAGCTCACCACCGGTGTTGAGCAGGACAAACACTGAAGCTTTCTTT. Protein: CASSPPVLSRTNTEAFF.

V is TRBV19 and J is TRBJ1-2, with TRBD1 identical over 9 bases. CDR1 is LNHDA and CDR2 is SQIVND in the germline V gene (reference sequence). The CDR3 has 16 residues. The V gene end was trimmed by 6 bases and the J gene end by 3 bases; junction bases not matched to a gene: 11. CDR3 DNA sequence: TGTGCCAGTAGGCCGCTTACACAGGGGGCCGACTATGGCTACACCTTC. Protein product: CASRPLTQGADYGYTF.

In its sample, this clone was seen many times. CDR3 bases: TGTGCCAGCAGACCTCGCGGGGCACCTAATGAAAAACTGTTTTTT. Encoded protein: CASRPRGAPNEKLFF. J is TRBJ1-4 and V is TRBV6-5, with D maybe TRBD1 (5 bases). Germline assignment: CDR1 MNHEY and CDR2 SVGAGI. With 6 bases removed from V and 3 bases from J, the gap between germline ends came to 14 bases. CDR3 length equals 15 residues.

The gene calls are TRBV11-2 and TRBJ2-7; 8 nucleotides agree with TRBD1. Trimming cost V 5 bases and J 0 bases; bases outside gene matches: 0. In germline, CDR1 is SGHAT, CDR2 FQNNGV. CDR3 length: 13 amino acids. CDR3 sequence: CASSQGASYEQYF. CDR3 DNA: TGTGCCAGCAGCCAGGGGGCCTCCTACGAGCAGTACTTC. Based on the CDR3 plus reference TRBV11-2 and TRBJ2-7, the full variable domain is EAGVAQSPRYKIIEKRQSVAFWCNPISGHATLYWYQQILGQGPKLLIQFQNNGVVDDSQLPKDRFSAERLKGVDSTLKIQPAKLEDSAVYLCASSQGASYEQYFGPGTRLTVT.